This TCR beta chain was observed in a study of T cell repertoires in cytomegalovirus infection. Study-wide background: Both CMV infection and a matching HLA type were indicated by public TCR beta signatures.

General observations from the study: Identification of carriers of CMV plus the relevant HLA was achieved through cumulative public TCR beta family frequency. Ex vivo, HLA-C-restricted CMV-specific TCR beta clonotypes prevailed over the rest of the response.

TCRdb reprocessed the reads with MiXCR, giving one entry per CDR3 protein. The data contain more than 400,000 distinct CDR3 sequences, about 30% of them seen just once; the ten biggest clones take up 13%. Germline-derived CDR1 and CDR2 are MNHNS and SASEGT. CDR3 size: 13 residues. The trim removed 5 bases at V and 5 bases at J, leaving 5 bases unmatched. In regard to this clonotype: What it recognizes is unknown.

This receptor was identified in a human donor in good health (CMV status not recorded). Some clones in this sample may be carry-over from other donors' samples. The V call is TRBV6-1, the J call TRBJ2-5; 7 bases fit TRBD1. Sequences were obtained from PBMCs. The CDR3 sequence: CASSYRGGETQYF. In DNA, the CDR3 is TGTGCCAGCAGTTACAGGGGTGGGGAGACCCAGTACTTC.